The clone carrying this T cell receptor (beta chain) is classed as medium-sized. This specimen belongs to a study of spatial heterogeneity in lung cancer. On the study more broadly: Alpha-chain sequences were consistently detected less often than beta-chain sequences. The average count in raw reads for each unique TCR and UMI combination exceeded eight appearances.

The time point denotes: sample taken at primary tumor resection. Unsorted samples of tumor, nontumor lung or frozen PBMC had their whole RNA sequenced. The 65 or so donors had untreated early-stage non-small cell lung cancer. TCR cDNA molecules each had a unique molecular identifier. TCRdb reprocessed the 5' RACE reads with MiXCR, giving one entry per CDR3 protein. The data show around 10,000 distinct CDR3 sequences, 3% to 4.5% seen once. The sequences come from normal lung tissue next to the tumor, collected at surgery. This TCR came from a male donor with early-stage non-small cell lung cancer.

The CDR3 region has the DNA TGTGCCAGCAGCTTATATGCTACCACAGCCAAAAACATTCAGTACTTC. It yields the protein CASSLYATTAKNIQYF. The gene calls are TRBV7-9 and TRBJ2-4; D gene ambiguous. This CDR3 region has 16 residues. Trimming left V 2 bases short and J 0 bases short, with 11 bases between. Looked up from germline, CDR1 is SEHNR and CDR2 is FQNEAQ (reference sequence). The full variable domain, in which reference TRBV7-9 and TRBJ2-4 provide the parts outside the CDR3, is DTGVSQNPRHKITKRGQNVTFRCDPISEHNRLYWYRQTLGQGPEFLTYFQNEAQLEKSRLLSDRFSAERPKGSFSTLEIQRTEQGDSAMYLCASSLYATTAKNIQYFGAGTRLSVL.